The present T cell receptor beta chain was sequenced within a study of T cell changes during pregnancy in multiple sclerosis. With 7 bases clipped from V and 4 bases from J, the junction kept 7 bases outside the gene matches. CDR1 and CDR2 from the germline V gene are SEHNR and FQNEAQ (reference sequence). CDR3 length: 14 residues. Method: immunoSEQ multiplex PCR; TCRdb's copy keeps in-frame clones and lacks some. The sample holds roughly 100,000 clones, about 90% seen once. The chain recombines TRBV7-9 with TRBJ1-3; 7 bases line up with TRBD1. The sequence came from a female donor with multiple sclerosis, enrolled in a pregnancy study. The sequences come from peripheral blood, collected before pregnancy. CDR3 sequence (DNA): TGTGCCAGCACCGAGACAGGGAGGGGAAACACCATATATTTT. The encoded protein is CASTETGRGNTIYF.